This T cell receptor (beta chain) was sequenced in a study of blood T cell repertoires in COVID-19. Study summary: Samples taken during acute and convalescent COVID-19 were collected in the United States, Italy and Spain. Sources were T cells, B-cell-depleted T cells, or PBMCs; the material itself was cDNA or gDNA.

Per the authors' pipeline: It was from reference gene primer amplification that nucleated cell counts were estimated. Method: immunoSEQ multiplex PCR; TCRdb's copy keeps in-frame clones and lacks some. Clonal size and the V and J genes are those of that table, whereas D and trimming came from the DNA. The sample shows tens of thousands of clones, 82% of them seen only once. Germline values: CDR1 KGHDR, CDR2 SFDVKD. The CDR3 totals 17 residues. With V trimmed by 4 bases and J by 7 bases, 12 bases remained unmatched. In its sample, this clone was seen a few times. The genes are TRBV24-1 and TRBJ2-1; 10 positions match TRBD2. Source material: peripheral blood. The TCR comes from a woman over 75 with acute or convalescent COVID-19. The CDR3 nucleotides are TGTGCCACCAGTGACCCTAGCGGGAGCCTCCAGAGAAATGAGCAGTTCTTC. Encoded protein: CATSDPSGSLQRNEQFF.